This TCR beta chain was found in a study of CD8 T cells in ankylosing spondylitis. Study-wide points: Previously reported in reactive arthritis synovial fluid and blood were some of the motif variants. Reportedly, disease-linked clones are significantly enriched in ankylosing spondylitis patients' matched synovial fluid. About 8 highly homologous variants made up a TCR beta motif, and this motif appeared characteristic of ankylosing spondylitis blood.

At least ten counts were recorded for this clonotype. Its antigen is not known. By quantitative 5'-RACE with molecular barcodes, the TCR beta libraries were made. MiXCR, applied by TCRdb to the 5' RACE reads, yields one record per CDR3 protein. The sample includes around 40,000 distinct CDR3 sequences, 2.5% to 3% of them seen just once. This CDR3 has 16 amino acids. V was cut by 0 bases and J by 2 bases, with 12 bases left in between. CDR1 SGDLS and CDR2 YYNGEE come from the germline V gene. The V and J genes are TRBV9 and TRBJ2-1, with D possibly being TRBD2 (5 bases). Sequencing was carried out using blood, either unsorted or a sorted T cell fraction (not recorded which). The origin of this receptor is a male donor with ankylosing spondylitis or in good health (not recorded which). For the CDR3, the DNA is TGTGCCAGCAGCGTAGGGGCCGGGGTCACCTACAATGAGCAGTTCTTC. Translated, it gives CASSVGAGVTYNEQFF.